The next 26 T cell receptor beta chains were all read from a single sample in a study of control samples from healthy donors and cancer patients. The table came from immunoSEQ multiplex PCR; TCRdb's copy has only in-frame clones and leaves some out. The table records approximately 180,000 clones, approximately 94% of them present only once. The source material was blood. The receptor set was obtained from a woman younger than 35 in good health.

The rearrangement links TRBV6-5 to TRBJ2-3; D is possibly TRBD1 (6 bases). CDR1 and CDR2 (germline): MNHEY, SVGAGI. V was clipped by 4 bases and J by 0 bases, with 11 bases between them. The CDR3 sequence is 15 residues long. This CDR3 is CASSSDSTSTDTQYF. As DNA, the CDR3 is TGTGCCAGCAGTTCGGACAGCACTAGCACAGATACGCAGTATTTT.

V usage is TRBV9 and J usage is TRBJ1-6; possibly TRBD1 for D (5 bases). This CDR3 is 15 amino acids long. The V end lost 0 bases, the J end lost 9 bases, and 13 bases lay between the germline ends. Germline values: CDR1 SGDLS, CDR2 YYNGEE. In nucleotides, the CDR3 is TGTGCCAGCAGCGTAGAACAGGCTTTTGGTTCACCCCTCCACTTT. Residues: CASSVEQAFGSPLHF.

The chain links TRBV7-9 to TRBJ1-2, with no clear D. This CDR3 is built from 13 residues. With 2 bases removed from V and 3 bases from J, the gap between germline ends came to 7 bases. The germline CDR1 and CDR2 sequences are SEHNR and FQNEAQ (reference sequence). CDR3: CASSLKDDYGYTF. The CDR3 DNA is TGTGCCAGCAGCTTAAAAGATGACTATGGCTACACCTTC.

V gene TRBV4-1 combines with J gene TRBJ2-7; TRBD2 might be the D (5 bases). The V and J ends lost 1 base and 6 bases respectively, with 16 bases between them. The CDR3 runs 15 residues. CDR1 and CDR2 (germline): MGHRA, YSYEKL. DNA of the CDR3: TGCGCCAGCAGCCAAGGACGAGGGAACTCGCTCGAGCAGTACTTC. Translating it yields CASSQGRGNSLEQYF.

The J gene is TRBJ2-3, the V gene TRBV6-2 or TRBV6-3; 13 positions agree with TRBD2. In germline, CDR1 is MNHEY, CDR2 SVGEGT. V lost 6 bases, J lost 3 bases, and 12 bases stayed unmatched. The CDR3 has 18 residues. CDR3 nucleotide sequence: TGTGCCAGCAGCAACCTCCGGACTAGCGGGAGAGGGACAGATACGCAGTATTTT. As protein: CASSNLRTSGRGTDTQYF.

With regard to this clone: Germline is not matched at one junction end, which may reflect a read error. This sequence joins TRBV5-5 and TRBJ2-2; the D is unclear. The CDR3 sequence is 13 residues long. Germline V gene sequence: CDR1 SGHKS, CDR2 YYEKEE (reference sequence). The CDR3 bases are TGTGCCGGCAGCTTGTTGATCGAAGGGCCCCTGTTTTTT. Its protein is CAGSLLIEGPLFF.

The chain combines TRBV28 with TRBJ2-1; TRBD2 might be the D (6 bases). Trimming took off 8 bases at V and 3 bases at J, with 14 bases between the two ends. Germline V CDR1 and CDR2: MDHEN, SYDVKM. The CDR3 is 14 residues long. The CDR3 DNA sequence: TGTGCCAGCTCCCGGCTAGCGAACTACAATGAGCAGTTCTTC. Its translation is CASSRLANYNEQFF.

V and J are TRBV5-1 and TRBJ2-2, with 7 bases identical to TRBD2. The germline V gene has CDR1 SGHRS and CDR2 YFSETQ. Trimming cost V 1 base and J 7 bases; bases outside gene matches: 7. The CDR3 extends over 15 amino acids. The CDR3 loop is CASSLTSGGDGELFF. In DNA form, the CDR3 reads TGCGCCAGCAGCTTGACATCGGGAGGCGACGGGGAGCTGTTTTTT.

CDR3 sequence (DNA): TGTGCCAGCTCACCGTCGACAGCGAATGAAAAACTGTTTTTT. This translates into CASSPSTANEKLFF. V usage is TRBV18 and J usage is TRBJ1-4, with D perhaps matching TRBD1 (5 bases). Germline CDR1 reads KGHSH; CDR2 reads LQKENI. The ends were cut back, 3 bases at V and 5 bases at J, with 10 bases in the middle. There are 14 residues in the CDR3.

The chain employs TRBV9 and TRBJ2-7; D possibly corresponds to TRBD1 (6 bases). Trimming cost V 7 bases and J 6 bases, with 11 bases left between them. This CDR3 is 11 amino acids long. Germline loops: CDR1 SGDLS, CDR2 YYNGEE. The CDR3 reads CASATGTEQYF. The DNA of the CDR3 is TGTGCCAGCGCCACAGGGACCGAGCAGTACTTC.

The chain joins TRBV12-3 or TRBV12-4 to TRBJ2-1; maybe TRBD1 (5 bases). Deletions cut 6 bases from V and 9 bases from J, with 12 bases between. The CDR3 spans 12 residues. The CDR3 DNA follows: TGTGCCAGCAGGCTGACAGCAGGTGAGCAGTTCTTC. It yields the protein CASRLTAGEQFF.

The chain couples TRBV10-2 to TRBJ2-1, with TRBD2 matching 10 bases. CDR1 WSHSY and CDR2 SAAADI come from the germline V gene. V shed 3 bases, J shed 14 bases, and the junction held 7 bases outside the gene matches. The CDR3 loop spans 13 amino acids. The CDR3, as DNA: TGCGCCAGCAGTGACACTAGCGGGGTACTCGAGTTCTTC. Protein sequence: CASSDTSGVLEFF.

This clone appeared a single time. Written as DNA, the CDR3 is TGTGCCAGCTCAACCATCTCTGGAAACACCATATATTTT. It specifies CASSTISGNTIYF. The J gene is TRBJ1-3, the V gene TRBV9, with D unclear. Per the germline V gene, CDR1 is SGDLS and CDR2 is YYNGEE. The CDR3 runs 13 residues. V shed 7 bases and J shed 0 bases, with 8 bases lying between them. The full variable domain, rest sourced from reference TRBV9 and TRBJ1-3, is DSGVTQTPKHLITATGQRVTLRCSPRSGDLSVYWYQQSLDQGLQFLIQYYNGEERAKGNILERFSAQQFPDLHSELNLSSLELGDSALYFCASSTISGNTIYFGEGSWLTVV.

The V and J genes are TRBV6-2 or TRBV6-3 and TRBJ2-5, with D unclear. This CDR3 comprises 13 residues. V lost 4 bases, J lost 5 bases, and 11 bases lay in between. Germline V gene sequence: CDR1 MNHEY, CDR2 SVGEGT. CDR3 sequence reads: CASSLIVKETQYF. The CDR3 nucleotides are TGTGCCAGCAGTTTGATAGTGAAGGAGACCCAGTACTTC.

This clone was seen a handful of times. The rearrangement links TRBV28 to TRBJ2-1, with 9 positions matching TRBD1. The CDR3 runs 15 residues. V lost 6 bases to trimming and J lost 7 bases; unmatched junction nucleotides: 10. Germline V gives CDR1 MDHEN, CDR2 SYDVKM. CDR3: CASRSGTGWRNEQFF. The CDR3 coding sequence is TGTGCCAGCAGGTCCGGGACAGGGTGGAGGAATGAGCAGTTCTTC.

The CDR3 spells CASSLAPRVTNTEAFF. DNA of the CDR3: TGTGCCAGCAGCTTGGCCCCCAGGGTGACGAACACTGAAGCTTTCTTT. V is TRBV5-6 and J is TRBJ1-1, with D possibly TRBD1 on 5 matching bases. The CDR3 extends over 16 amino acids. Germline values: CDR1 SGHDT, CDR2 YYEEEE. With 0 bases removed from V and 1 base from J, the gap between germline ends came to 13 bases. The full variable domain, rest sourced from reference TRBV5-6 and TRBJ1-1, is DAGVTQSPTHLIKTRGQQVTLRCSPKSGHDTVSWYQQALGQGPQFIFQYYEEEERQRGNFPDRFSGHQFPNYSSELNVNALLLGDSALYLCASSLAPRVTNTEAFFGQGTRLTVV.

The chain couples TRBV19 to TRBJ1-2; D gene unclear. With 3 bases removed from V and 1 base from J, the gap between germline ends came to 18 bases. Germline CDR1 reads LNHDA; CDR2 reads SQIVND (reference sequence). The CDR3 covers 17 residues. CDR3 DNA: TGTGCCAGTAGTATCTATCGGGCGAGGGTCGTTAACTATGGCTACACCTTC. Residues: CASSIYRARVVNYGYTF.

The chain recombines TRBV9 with TRBJ1-5; a possible D gene is TRBD1 (5 bases). Per the germline V gene, CDR1 is SGDLS and CDR2 is YYNGEE. The CDR3 is 15 amino acids. The germline V and J ends were trimmed by 0 bases and 0 bases, with 7 bases remaining between them. The CDR3 DNA sequence: TGTGCCAGCAGCGTAGGGGGCAGTAGCAATCAGCCCCAGCATTTT. Residues: CASSVGGSSNQPQHF.

J is TRBJ1-1 and V is TRBV11-2, with no clear D. V shed 6 bases and J shed 4 bases, with 12 bases lying between them. The CDR3 totals 13 residues. Per germline, CDR1 SGHAT and CDR2 FQNNGV. The DNA of the CDR3 is TGTGCCAGCAGTTCTGAATTGGTCACTGAAGCTTTCTTT. Translated: CASSSELVTEAFF.

The rearrangement links TRBV19 to TRBJ1-3; D is perhaps TRBD1 (5 bases). Trimming removed 5 bases at V and 0 bases at J, with 11 bases between. Per germline, CDR1 LNHDA and CDR2 SQIVND (reference sequence). The CDR3 covers 15 residues. This CDR3 is CASSWQGSSGNTIYF. CDR3 bases: TGTGCCAGTAGTTGGCAGGGCAGCTCTGGAAACACCATATATTTT.

The chain recombines TRBV15 with TRBJ1-5; D remains ambiguous. Germline CDR1 LNHNV, CDR2 YYDKDF (reference sequence). The CDR3 runs to 13 residues. V was cut by 0 bases and J by 11 bases, with 11 bases left in between. The CDR3 loop is CATSRDSARSQHF. CDR3 sequence (DNA): TGTGCCACCAGCAGAGATAGCGCTCGATCCCAGCATTTT.

The CDR3, as DNA: TGTGCCAGCAGTTTAAGCGCAGGGCAAAATCAGCCCCAGCATTTT. As protein: CASSLSAGQNQPQHF. This chain connects TRBV27 to TRBJ1-5; a weak D match, TRBD1 (5 bases). Deletions cut 2 bases from V and 4 bases from J, with 12 bases between. CDR3 length equals 15 residues. Per the germline V gene, CDR1 is MNHEY and CDR2 is SMNVEV (reference sequence).

The CDR3, as DNA: TGCAGTGCTAGTGAGGCCAGCGTGAACACTGAAGCTTTCTTT. This gives the protein CSASEASVNTEAFF. J is TRBJ1-1 and V is TRBV20-1; no reliable D call. The CDR3 loop spans 14 amino acids. Germline loops: CDR1 DFQATT, CDR2 SNEGSKA (reference sequence). With 3 bases removed from V and 0 bases from J, the gap between germline ends came to 11 bases.

The rearrangement links TRBV6-2 or TRBV6-3 to TRBJ2-7, with no clear D. Germline V gives CDR1 MNHEY, CDR2 SVGEGT. V was shortened by 2 bases and J by 3 bases, with 11 bases between the two germline ends. The CDR3 length is 14 residues. CDR3 region: CASSYPPGDYEQYF. The CDR3 region has the DNA TGTGCCAGCAGTTACCCCCCTGGGGACTACGAGCAGTACTTC.

The chain is built from TRBV7-2 and TRBJ2-7; D unclear. Germline assignment: CDR1 SGHTA and CDR2 FQGNSA. The CDR3 contains 13 residues. With 5 bases removed from V and 1 base from J, the gap between germline ends came to 9 bases. The CDR3 sequence is CASSPGPSYEQYF. The CDR3, as DNA: TGTGCCAGCAGCCCCGGACCATCCTACGAGCAGTACTTC.

The V and J genes are TRBV24-1 and TRBJ2-1; unclear D gene. Trimming removed 5 bases from V and 8 bases from J, with 12 bases in between. CDR1 and CDR2 (germline): KGHDR, SFDVKD. The CDR3 is 13 amino acids. The CDR3 sequence: CATSGSTKDEQFF. In DNA, the CDR3 is TGTGCCACCAGTGGTTCCACTAAGGATGAGCAGTTCTTC.